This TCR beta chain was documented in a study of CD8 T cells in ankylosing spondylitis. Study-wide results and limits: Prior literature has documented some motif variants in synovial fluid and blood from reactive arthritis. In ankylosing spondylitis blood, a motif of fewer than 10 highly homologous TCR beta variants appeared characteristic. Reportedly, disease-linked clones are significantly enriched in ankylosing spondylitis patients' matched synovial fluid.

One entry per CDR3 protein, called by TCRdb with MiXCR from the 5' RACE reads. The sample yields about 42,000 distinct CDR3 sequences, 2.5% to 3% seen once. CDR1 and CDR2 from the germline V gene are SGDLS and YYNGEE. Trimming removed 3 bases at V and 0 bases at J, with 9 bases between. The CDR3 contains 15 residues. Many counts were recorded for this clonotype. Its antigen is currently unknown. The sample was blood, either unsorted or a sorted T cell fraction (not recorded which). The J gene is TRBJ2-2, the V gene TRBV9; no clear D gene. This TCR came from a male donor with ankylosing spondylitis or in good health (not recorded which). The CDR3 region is CASSASSTNTGELFF. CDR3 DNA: TGTGCCAGCAGCGCCTCCTCAACGAACACCGGGGAGCTGTTTTTT.